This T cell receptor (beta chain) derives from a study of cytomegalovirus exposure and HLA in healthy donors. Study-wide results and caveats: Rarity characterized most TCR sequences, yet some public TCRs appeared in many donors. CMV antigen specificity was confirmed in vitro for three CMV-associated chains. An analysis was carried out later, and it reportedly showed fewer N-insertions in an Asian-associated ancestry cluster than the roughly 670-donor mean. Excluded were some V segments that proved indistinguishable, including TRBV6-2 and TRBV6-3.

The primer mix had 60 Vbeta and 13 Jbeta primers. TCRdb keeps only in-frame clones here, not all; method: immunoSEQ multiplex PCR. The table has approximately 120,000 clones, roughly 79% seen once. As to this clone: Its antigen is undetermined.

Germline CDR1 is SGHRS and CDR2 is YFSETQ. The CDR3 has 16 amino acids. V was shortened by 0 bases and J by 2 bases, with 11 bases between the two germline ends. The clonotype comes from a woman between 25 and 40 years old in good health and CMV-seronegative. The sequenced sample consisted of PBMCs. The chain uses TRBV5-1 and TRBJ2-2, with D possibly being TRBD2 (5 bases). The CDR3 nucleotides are TGCGCCAGCAGCTTGGGGAGCGGTATTAACACCGGGGAGCTGTTTTTT. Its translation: CASSLGSGINTGELFF.